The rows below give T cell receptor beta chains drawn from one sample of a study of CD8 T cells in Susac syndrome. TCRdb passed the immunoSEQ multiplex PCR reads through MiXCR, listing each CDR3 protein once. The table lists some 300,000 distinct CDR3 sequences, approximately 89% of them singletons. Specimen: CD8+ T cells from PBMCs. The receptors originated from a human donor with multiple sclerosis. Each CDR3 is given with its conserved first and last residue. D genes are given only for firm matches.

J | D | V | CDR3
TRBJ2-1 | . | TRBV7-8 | CASSPPPEAGSYNEQFF
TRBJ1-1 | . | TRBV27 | CASSPLNWDDTEAFF
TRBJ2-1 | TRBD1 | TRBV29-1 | CSVEPTGNIYNEQFF
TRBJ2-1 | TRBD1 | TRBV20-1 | CSARDWDRGLIDEQFF
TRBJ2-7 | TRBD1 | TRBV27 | CASSFYPGGGYEQYF
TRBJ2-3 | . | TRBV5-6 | CASSRGHSTDTQYF
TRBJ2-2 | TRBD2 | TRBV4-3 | CASSQGLAGGSGELFF
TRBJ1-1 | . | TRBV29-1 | CSDESSGQGWAFF
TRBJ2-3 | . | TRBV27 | CASSLIAGTDTQYF
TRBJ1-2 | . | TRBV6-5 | CASSYSTGYGYTF
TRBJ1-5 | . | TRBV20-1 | CSASGGTNQPQHF
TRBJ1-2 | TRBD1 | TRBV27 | CGSSSGQQGYTF
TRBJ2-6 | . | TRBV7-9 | CASSPTGGGGANVLTF
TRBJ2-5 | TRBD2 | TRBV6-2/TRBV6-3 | CASSKTSGVETQYF
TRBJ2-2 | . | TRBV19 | CASSLVGRGHTGELFF
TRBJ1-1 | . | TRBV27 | CASSLGLWTDMNTEAFF
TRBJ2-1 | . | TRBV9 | CASSVWTDSSGREQFF
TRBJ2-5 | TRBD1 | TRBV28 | CASSLPRGRGPETQYF
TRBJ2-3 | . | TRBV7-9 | CASRYGRDTQYF
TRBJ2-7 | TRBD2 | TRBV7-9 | CASSLEAGGPYEQYF
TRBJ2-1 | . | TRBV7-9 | CAIWPPREQFF
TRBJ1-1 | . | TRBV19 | CASSGNTEAFF
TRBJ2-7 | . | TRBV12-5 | CASGLPTGTQTYEQYF
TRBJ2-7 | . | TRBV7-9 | CASSSSGHPTPYEQYF
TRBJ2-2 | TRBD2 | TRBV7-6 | CASSLGREGFTGELFF
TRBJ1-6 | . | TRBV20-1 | CSARGLPLMALSYNSPLHF
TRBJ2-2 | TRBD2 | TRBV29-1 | CSVPGLAGLNTGELFF
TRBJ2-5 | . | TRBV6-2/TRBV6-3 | CASSYTGPPETQYF
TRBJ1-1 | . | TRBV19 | CASSWQKNTEAFF
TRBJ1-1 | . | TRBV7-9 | CASSQIRDPEAFF
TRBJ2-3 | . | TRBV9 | CASSARLTDTQYF
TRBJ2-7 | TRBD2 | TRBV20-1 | CSARALLAPVNYEQYF
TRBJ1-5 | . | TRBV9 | CASSYGAASNQPQHF
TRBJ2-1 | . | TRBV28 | CASSLIGEQFF
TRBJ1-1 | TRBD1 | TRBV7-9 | CASSENRGLTEAFF
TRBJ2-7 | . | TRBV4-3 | CASSQDSSSGYEQYF
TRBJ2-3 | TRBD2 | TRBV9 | CASSVGGRGSSTDTQYF
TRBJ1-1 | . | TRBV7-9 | CGGEGLQGVDFTEAFF
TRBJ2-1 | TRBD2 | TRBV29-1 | CSVASGWQFF
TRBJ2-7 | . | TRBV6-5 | CASTPFMSSYEQYF